A selection of T cell receptor beta chains follows, all from one sample in a study of T-cell memory formation after mild COVID-19. TCRdb redid the calling of the 5' RACE reads with MiXCR, one entry per CDR3 protein. The table has hundreds of thousands of distinct CDR3 sequences, 17% seen once. Material: PBMCs or a T cell subset sorted from them (not recorded which). These receptor sequences come from an adult woman who had mild COVID-19 (a few samples of this study predate the infection). Cell type and time point are not known. CDR3s include the opening cysteine and the closing phenylalanine or tryptophan. The order of the fields is J gene, V gene, clone size, D gene, CDR3 DNA, CDR3 protein. A D gene is named only where the DNA matches it firmly. Clone size is not always given. Where it is, it says once, few, many or a class for expanded clones.

>TRBJ2-3|TRBV13|NA|TRBD2
TGTGCCAGTGGGAGGGGAGATACGCAGTATTTT
CASGRGDTQYF
>TRBJ1-2|TRBV7-9|few|NA
TGTGCCAGCAGCCCGCACCTGACTGATAACTATGGCTACACCTTC
CASSPHLTDNYGYTF
>TRBJ2-3|TRBV18|few|NA
TGTGCCAGCTCACCACCGAGGCAGGGCCCTAGCACAGATACGCAGTATTTT
CASSPPRQGPSTDTQYF
>TRBJ2-2|TRBV7-9|NA|NA
TGTGCCAGCAGCTCCCCTTGGGGGTCCGGGGAGCTGTTTTTT
CASSSPWGSGELFF
>TRBJ2-1|TRBV19|NA|TRBD2
TGTGCCAGTAGTATAGATCAGGCTAGCGGGAGGGCCTTCGCTTTCAATGAGCAGTTCTTC
CASSIDQASGRAFAFNEQFF
>TRBJ2-3|TRBV10-3|NA|TRBD1
TGTGCCACGAGGGACAGGGTGGGAAGCACAGATACGCAGTATTTT
CATRDRVGSTDTQYF
>TRBJ1-1|TRBV9|NA|TRBD1
TGTGCCAGCAGCGATCCCCGGACAGGGGTGGGGAGAACTGAAGCTTTCTTT
CASSDPRTGVGRTEAFF
>TRBJ2-1|TRBV19|NA|TRBD2
TGTGCCAGTAGTATAAAGTGGGGACTACCCTACAATGAGCAGTTCTTC
CASSIKWGLPYNEQFF
>TRBJ1-5|TRBV14|NA|NA
TGTGCCAGCAGCCAAGTTACCCTACAGGGCTCGGGCAATCAGCCCCAGCATTTT
CASSQVTLQGSGNQPQHF
>TRBJ2-7|TRBV12-3/TRBV12-4|few|TRBD2
TGTGCCAGCAGCTTAAGCGGGAGATCGGAATACGAGCAGTACTTC
CASSLSGRSEYEQYF
>TRBJ2-5|TRBV20-1|NA|NA
TGCAGTGCTAGCACGGGCTTGGGGAACCAAGAGACCCAGTACTTC
CSASTGLGNQETQYF
>TRBJ1-2|TRBV6-6|NA|TRBD1
TGTGCCAGCAGTTCCGACAGGGGTGGGGGAGCTAACTATGGCTACACCTTC
CASSSDRGGGANYGYTF
>TRBJ2-1|TRBV4-1|few|NA
TGCGCCAGCAGCCAAGGGCCGGCGCGGTACTACAATGAGCAGTTCTTC
CASSQGPARYYNEQFF
>TRBJ2-1|TRBV24-1|NA|NA
TGTGCCACCAGTGACGCCGCCGGAGCTAGAGGTGAGCAGTTCTTC
CATSDAAGARGEQFF
>TRBJ1-2|TRBV7-9|few|NA
TGTGCCAGCAGCCCGGATACCGCAGGTCTATCGGGTGGCTACACCTTC
CASSPDTAGLSGGYTF
>TRBJ2-7|TRBV7-2|NA|NA
TGTGCCAGCAGACAACCCGTTGGGGGTCTTTACGAGCAGTACTTC
CASRQPVGGLYEQYF
>TRBJ1-5|TRBV5-1|few|NA
TGCGCCAGCAGCTTGGTTCCAGGGCCAGATCAGCCCCAGCATTTT
CASSLVPGPDQPQHF
>TRBJ1-6|TRBV5-1|NA|TRBD1
TGCGCCAGCAGCTTGGGGGCTGGACAGGGGCCGGTGAATTCACCCCTCCACTTT
CASSLGAGQGPVNSPLHF
>TRBJ2-1|TRBV24-1|NA|TRBD1
TGTGCCACCAGTGATTTCAGGGGGAGCGACTCCTACAATGAGCAGTTCTTC
CATSDFRGSDSYNEQFF
>TRBJ2-5|TRBV5-1|NA|TRBD2
TGCGCCAGCAGACCATCTAGCGGGGGCCTCGAGACCCAGTACTTC
CASRPSSGGLETQYF
>TRBJ1-1|TRBV27|NA|NA
TGTGCCAGCAGAGGATTCAGGGTCCGTGAAGCTTTCTTT
CASRGFRVREAFF
>TRBJ2-1|TRBV7-9|NA|TRBD2
TGTGCCAGCAGGTACACTAGCGGGGTTAGGGATGAGCAGTTCTTC
CASRYTSGVRDEQFF
>TRBJ2-3|TRBV7-2|many|NA
TGTGCCAGCAGCATGGCAGCTGGGCCAGATACGCAGTATTTT
CASSMAAGPDTQYF
>TRBJ2-2|TRBV28|few|TRBD1
TGTGCCAGCAGTTTAGGGACAGGGGGCTCCGGGGAGCTGTTTTTT
CASSLGTGGSGELFF
>TRBJ1-2|TRBV4-2|many|TRBD1
TGTGCCAGCAGCCAAGATCCCACAGGGGGGCTCTATGGCTACACCTTC
CASSQDPTGGLYGYTF
>TRBJ2-4|TRBV2|few|NA
TGTGCCAGCAGGAGGGCGGAATCTGATCGGGACATTCAGTACTTC
CASRRAESDRDIQYF
>TRBJ1-1|TRBV29-1|NA|NA
TGCAGCGTTGCCCTCCGCTCGGGCACTGAAGCTTTCTTT
CSVALRSGTEAFF
>TRBJ1-2|TRBV2|few|TRBD1
TGTGCCAGCAGTGGCGGGACAGCCTTTTCCGGCTACACCTTC
CASSGGTAFSGYTF
>TRBJ1-1|TRBV7-9|NA|TRBD1
TGTGCCAGCAGTTTCACAAATCCCCGGGACAGCGAAGCTTTCTTT
CASSFTNPRDSEAFF
>TRBJ2-3|TRBV12-3/TRBV12-4|few|NA
TGTGCCAGCGCACCCGGACTGACTAGCACAGATACGCAGTATTTT
CASAPGLTSTDTQYF
>TRBJ2-5|TRBV20-1|many|TRBD2
TGCAGTGCTAGAGAGGGGACTAGCGGCCTCGGGACCCAGTACTTC
CSAREGTSGLGTQYF
>TRBJ2-3|TRBV7-8|many|NA
TGTGCCAGCAGCTTATCGGGGAACACAGATACGCAGTATTTT
CASSLSGNTDTQYF